The 13 T cell receptor beta chains below were found in one sample sequenced in a study of T cell responses to AZD1222 COVID-19 vaccine. Method: immunoSEQ multiplex PCR; TCRdb's copy keeps in-frame clones and lacks some. Among tens of thousands of clones, 60% to 85% were seen once, and the ten largest hold less than 4%. This specimen was peripheral blood, taken 28 days after the second AZD1222 dose. The receptors stem from an adult who received the AZD1222 COVID-19 vaccine.

The J gene is TRBJ1-5, the V gene TRBV24-1; 7 bases are shared with TRBD1. Germline values: CDR1 KGHDR, CDR2 SFDVKD. V was pared by 4 bases and J by 6 bases, with 5 bases of the junction left unmatched. The CDR3 consists of 14 residues. CDR3 loop: CATSDNRGGQPQHF. The DNA of the CDR3 is TGTGCCACCAGTGACAACAGGGGTGGTCAGCCCCAGCATTTT.

The chain combines TRBV5-1 with TRBJ2-3; TRBD2 matches at 15 bases. Unmatched junction bases numbered 6, after V lost 3 bases and J lost 1 base. The CDR3 extends over 18 amino acids. Germline V gene lookup returns CDR1 SGHRS and CDR2 YFSETQ. The DNA for the CDR3 is TGCGCCAGCAGCTCTGGACTAGCGGGGGGGCCGGGCACAGATACGCAGTATTTT. Its translation is CASSSGLAGGPGTDTQYF. The complete variable domain, with remaining parts taken from reference TRBV5-1 and TRBJ2-3, reads KAGVTQTPRYLIKTRGQQVTLSCSPISGHRSVSWYQQTPGQGLQFLFEYFSETQRNKGNFPGRFSGRQFSNSRSEMNVSTLELGDSALYLCASSSGLAGGPGTDTQYFGPGTRLTVL.

The chain links TRBV29-1 to TRBJ2-7, with D uncertain. Germline CDR1 reads SQVTM; CDR2 reads ANQGSEA. Trimming stripped 4 bases from V and 4 bases from J, with 8 bases between. This CDR3 contains 11 residues. Written as DNA, the CDR3 is TGCAGCGTTGGGGAACCTTACGAGCAGTACTTC. It encodes CSVGEPYEQYF.

The rearrangement links TRBV11-3 to TRBJ2-5, with D unclear. Germline loops: CDR1 SGHNT, CDR2 YENEEA. The CDR3 contains 11 residues. Trimming pared 2 bases from V and 5 bases from J, leaving 3 bases between. In DNA, the CDR3 is TGTGCCAGCAGCTTAAGCGAGACCCAGTACTTC. Translation gives CASSLSETQYF.

The chain uses TRBV7-2 and TRBJ1-2, with a weak D call TRBD1 (5 bases). CDR1 SGHTA and CDR2 FQGNSA come from the germline V gene. Between the trimmed V and J ends, which lost 3 bases and 6 bases, there was a span of 17 bases. There are 15 residues in the CDR3. CDR3 sequence reads: CASSLVTGGMDGYTF. As DNA, the CDR3 is TGTGCCAGCAGCTTGGTCACAGGTGGGATGGATGGCTACACCTTC.

The V call is TRBV2, the J call TRBJ2-5; D call uncertain. In germline, CDR1 is SNHLY, CDR2 FYNNEI. Trimming shortened V by 3 bases and J by 5 bases, and 7 bases separated the two germline ends. This CDR3 contains 12 residues. The DNA of the CDR3 is TGTGCCAGCAGTGAGACTGGGGAGACCCAGTACTTC. Amino acid sequence: CASSETGETQYF.

The chain couples TRBV19 to TRBJ2-3; 8 bases map to TRBD2. The CDR3 extends over 15 amino acids. The V gene end was trimmed by 6 bases and the J gene end by 5 bases; junction bases not matched to a gene: 10. In germline, CDR1 is LNHDA, CDR2 SQIVND (reference sequence). The CDR3 protein is CASSGGAGIVDTQYF. The CDR3 nucleotides are TGTGCCAGTAGCGGGGGGGCCGGGATCGTAGATACGCAGTATTTT.

The chain combines TRBV5-1 with TRBJ2-3; 12 positions agree with TRBD2. V dropped 4 bases and J dropped 5; count of bases not matched to a gene: 2. Germline V gives CDR1 SGHRS, CDR2 YFSETQ. This CDR3 comprises 14 residues. The CDR3 DNA follows: TGCGCCAGCAGCATGACTAGCGGGGGAGATACGCAGTATTTT. This translates into CASSMTSGGDTQYF.

This sequence joins TRBV3-1 (or the pseudogene TRBV3-2) and TRBJ1-2; D is ambiguous. The CDR3 totals 14 residues. Trimming removed 1 base at V and 8 bases at J, with 14 bases between. Germline V lookup: CDR1 LGHDT, CDR2 YNNKEL (reference sequence). Here the CDR3 reads CASSQGVGGGGYTF. The CDR3 DNA follows: TGTGCCAGCAGCCAAGGGGTAGGAGGTGGAGGCTACACCTTC.

V and J are TRBV27 and TRBJ1-3; the match to TRBD1 covers 8 bases. V shed 6 bases, J shed 2 bases, and the junction held 6 bases outside the gene matches. Germline CDR1 MNHEY, CDR2 SMNVEV (reference sequence). The CDR3 loop spans 15 amino acids. In DNA form, the CDR3 reads TGTGCCAGCAGCCGGCAGGGGGCAGCTGGAAACACCATATATTTT. It is translated as CASSRQGAAGNTIYF.

In this sample, this clone turned up a few times. The genes are TRBV3-1 (or the pseudogene TRBV3-2) and TRBJ1-4; TRBD1 matches 7 bases. This CDR3 has 17 amino acids. Germline V lookup: CDR1 LGHDT, CDR2 YNNKEL (reference sequence). The V and J ends lost 2 bases and 5 bases, in that order; junction bases with no gene match: 11. This CDR3 reads CASSQKGPRTGNEKLFF. CDR3 bases: TGTGCCAGCAGCCAAAAGGGTCCAAGGACAGGAAATGAAAAACTGTTTTTT.

V usage is TRBV21-1 and J usage is TRBJ2-3; the table's D call TRBD1 went unverified against the DNA. TRBV21-1 constitutes a pseudogene. The CDR3 has 18 residues. The CDR3 DNA is TGTGCCAGCAGCACCCAGCCGTGGGACAGGGGAAGCACAGATACGCAGTATTTT. This gives the protein CASSTQPWDRGSTDTQYF.

The chain employs TRBV19 and TRBJ2-6; either TRBD1 or TRBD2 may fit D (5 bases each). The V gene's germline CDR1 is LNHDA and CDR2 SQIVND (reference sequence). CDR3 length: 18 amino acids. V lost 7 bases to trimming and J lost 2 bases, with 21 bases between them. The CDR3, as DNA: TGTGCCAGTAACGTCGGGCAGGGAGCCCCGCCTGGGGCCAACGTCCTGACTTTC. Its translation: CASNVGQGAPPGANVLTF.